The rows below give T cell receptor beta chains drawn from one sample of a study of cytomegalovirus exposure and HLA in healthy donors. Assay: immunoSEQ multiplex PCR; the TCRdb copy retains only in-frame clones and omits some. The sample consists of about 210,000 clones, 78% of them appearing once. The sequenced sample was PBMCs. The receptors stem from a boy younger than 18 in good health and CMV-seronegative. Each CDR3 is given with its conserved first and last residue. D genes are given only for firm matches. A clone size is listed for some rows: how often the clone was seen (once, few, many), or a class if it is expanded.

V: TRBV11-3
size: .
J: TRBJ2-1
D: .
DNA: TGTGCCAGCAGCTCGATTCCTGGACTTCTCTCCTATGAGCAGTTCTTC
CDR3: CASSSIPGLLSYEQFF

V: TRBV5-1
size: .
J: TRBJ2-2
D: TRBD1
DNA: TGCGCCAGCAGCCGGGACAGCAGGAACACCGGGGAGCTGTTTTTT
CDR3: CASSRDSRNTGELFF

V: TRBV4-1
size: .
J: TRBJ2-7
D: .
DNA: TGCGCCAGCAGCCAAGATCTGTGGAGGTTAGCCTACGAGCAGTACTTC
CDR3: CASSQDLWRLAYEQYF

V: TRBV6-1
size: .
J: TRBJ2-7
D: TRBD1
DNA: TGTGCCAGCAGTAGGACAGGGAGTTTCTACGAGCAGTACTTC
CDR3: CASSRTGSFYEQYF

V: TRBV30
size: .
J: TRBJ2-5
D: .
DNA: TGTGCCTGGAGTGTAGCGAGCATCCAAGAGACCCAGTACTTC
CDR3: CAWSVASIQETQYF

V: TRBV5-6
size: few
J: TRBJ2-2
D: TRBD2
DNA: TGTGCCAGCAACTTAGCGGGAGGGAACACCGGGGAGCTGTTTTTT
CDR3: CASNLAGGNTGELFF

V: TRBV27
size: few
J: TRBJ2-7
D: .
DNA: TGTGCCAGCAGTTTACGAGGACTCATCTACGAGCAGTACTTC
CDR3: CASSLRGLIYEQYF

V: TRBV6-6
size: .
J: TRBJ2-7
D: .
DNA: TGTGCCAGCAGCGATATCAGGGGTGGCAACGAGCAGTACTTC
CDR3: CASSDIRGGNEQYF

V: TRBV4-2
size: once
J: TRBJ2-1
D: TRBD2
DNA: TGTGCCAGCAGCCAGGAAACCGGGACTAGCGATTACAATGAGCAGTTCTTC
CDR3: CASSQETGTSDYNEQFF

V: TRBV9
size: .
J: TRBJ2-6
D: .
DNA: TGTGCCAGCAGCGACAGGGAATCCTACTCTGGGGCCAACGTCCTGACTTTC
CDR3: CASSDRESYSGANVLTF